The next 2 T cell receptor beta chains were all read from a single sample in a study of T cell responses to AZD1222 COVID-19 vaccine. Using immunoSEQ multiplex PCR, the repertoire was profiled, and TCRdb retains in-frame clones only, with some absent. Among 94,000 or so clones listed, under 90% were seen once. The sequences come from peripheral blood, collected on day 0 of AZD1222 vaccination. These receptor sequences come from an adult in good health.

The gene calls are TRBV7-2 and TRBJ2-6; possible D gene TRBD1, 5 bases. CDR1 is SGHTA and CDR2 is FQGNSA in the germline V gene. Trimming cost V 5 bases and J 2 bases, with 10 bases left between them. There are 15 residues in the CDR3. The CDR3 region is CASSQVGAGANVLTF. DNA of the CDR3: TGTGCCAGCAGCCAAGTAGGGGCTGGGGCCAACGTCCTGACTTTC.

This chain links TRBV19 with TRBJ1-1; D remains ambiguous. In germline, CDR1 is LNHDA, CDR2 SQIVND (reference sequence). V lost 7 bases to trimming and J lost 4 bases, with 13 bases between them. The CDR3 totals 13 residues. CDR3 sequence (DNA): TGTGCCAGTAACCCCCTCTGGGGCACTGAAGCTTTCTTT. Its protein product is CASNPLWGTEAFF.